These 20 T cell receptor beta chains were all obtained from the same sample, sequenced in a study of blood T cell repertoires in COVID-19. The assay was immunoSEQ multiplex PCR, and TCRdb's table has in-frame clones only and misses some. The sample yields just over 250,000 clones, roughly 86% seen once. The sample consisted of peripheral blood. The origin of the receptors is a man aged 35-49 years who had recovered from COVID-19.

This clone was recorded only once. V usage is TRBV4-3 and J usage is TRBJ1-1; D is undetermined. This CDR3 comprises 14 residues. CDR1 and CDR2 from the germline V gene are LGHNA and YSLEER. The ends were cut back, 3 bases at V and 1 base at J, with 9 bases in the middle. The CDR3 nucleotides are TGCGCCAGCAGCCACGGCCGGGGGAACACTGAAGCTTTCTTT. Translating gives CASSHGRGNTEAFF.

As DNA, the CDR3 is TGTGCCAGTAGTCCCCGGACAGGATGGGGCGGGGAGCTGTTTTTT. Its translation is CASSPRTGWGGELFF. The rearrangement links TRBV19 to TRBJ2-2, with TRBD1 matching over 7 bases. The germline CDR1 and CDR2 sequences are LNHDA and SQIVND (reference sequence). Trimming took 5 bases from V and 7 from J; bases not matched to a gene: 10. The CDR3 is 15 amino acids.

The V gene is TRBV19, the J gene TRBJ2-5; the D gene is possibly TRBD2 (5 bases). Germline CDR1 LNHDA, CDR2 SQIVND (reference sequence). V lost 5 bases to trimming and J lost 5 bases, with 12 bases between them. The CDR3 runs to 13 residues. The DNA of the CDR3 is TGTGCCAGTAGTTCTCGGAGGAGGGAGACCCAGTACTTC. Its protein is CASSSRRRETQYF.

The table lists this clone with a few counts. This chain uses TRBV6-5 with TRBJ2-5; D ambiguous. Deletions cut 5 bases from V and 2 bases from J, with 12 bases between. The CDR3 has 14 amino acids. From germline, CDR1 is MNHEY and CDR2 SVGAGI. CDR3 in DNA: TGTGCCAGCAGTCCCCCAAGCGAGCAAGAGACCCAGTACTTC. Amino acid sequence: CASSPPSEQETQYF.

The gene calls are TRBV6-5 and TRBJ2-7, with TRBD2 matching over 8 bases. The CDR3 runs 14 residues. The V and J ends lost 6 bases and 3 bases, in that order; junction bases with no gene match: 7. Germline CDR1 reads MNHEY; CDR2 reads SVGAGI. The CDR3 loop reads CASRDSGVLYEQYF. CDR3 bases: TGTGCCAGCAGGGATAGCGGGGTCCTCTACGAGCAGTACTTC.

A word on this clone: The same CDR3 arises from other DNA sequences in this sample as well. This rearrangement joins TRBV5-1 to TRBJ2-1; no clear D. The V end was cut by 0 bases, the J end by 7 bases, with 5 bases between. CDR1 and CDR2 (germline): SGHRS, YFSETQ. CDR3 size: 12 residues. In nucleotides, the CDR3 is TGCGCCAGCAGCTTGGGCAGAAATGAGCAGTTCTTC. Translating it yields CASSLGRNEQFF.

This chain's CDR3 is CASSLLAGRDSPLHF. The CDR3, as DNA: TGTGCCAGCAGTTTACTCGCAGGGAGGGATTCACCCCTCCACTTT. The chain employs TRBV27 and TRBJ1-6, with D perhaps matching TRBD1 (5 bases). CDR1 and CDR2 (germline): MNHEY, SMNVEV (reference sequence). The germline V and J ends were trimmed by 2 bases and 8 bases, with 13 bases remaining between them. The CDR3 spans 15 residues.

This chain connects TRBV27 to TRBJ1-1; 8 bases are a match to TRBD1. Germline values: CDR1 MNHEY, CDR2 SMNVEV (reference sequence). The CDR3 length is 14 residues. The V and J ends lost 2 bases and 5 bases, in that order; junction bases with no gene match: 4. The CDR3 coding sequence is TGTGCCAGCAGTTTAACAGGGGGTAATACTGAAGCTTTCTTT. Translated: CASSLTGGNTEAFF.

The V and J genes are TRBV5-5 and TRBJ1-2, with TRBD1 identical over 7 bases. Per the germline V gene, CDR1 is SGHKS and CDR2 is YYEKEE (reference sequence). With 4 bases clipped from V and 14 bases from J, the junction kept 17 bases outside the gene matches. The CDR3 length is 14 residues. CDR3 sequence reads: CASSPTGQNPMRTF. In DNA form, the CDR3 reads TGTGCCAGCAGCCCAACGGGACAGAACCCTATGAGGACCTTC.

The chain employs TRBV7-8 and TRBJ1-4; TRBD1 is a possible D gene (5 bases). Trimming removed 2 bases at V and 8 bases at J, with 18 bases between. Germline CDR1 SGHVS, CDR2 FQNEAQ. The CDR3 is made up of 16 amino acids. CDR3 loop: CASSLRLGEAGEKLFF. The CDR3 DNA is TGTGCCAGCAGCTTACGATTAGGGGAGGCTGGGGAAAAACTGTTTTTT. Together with reference TRBV7-8 and TRBJ1-4, the CDR3 gives the full variable domain: GAGVSQSPRYKVAKRGQDVALRCDPISGHVSLFWYQQALGQGPEFLTYFQNEAQLDKSGLPSDRFFAERPEGSVSTLKIQRTQQEDSAVYLCASSLRLGEAGEKLFFGSGTQLSVL.

The chain is built from TRBV19 and TRBJ2-7, with a possible D match to TRBD2 (5 bases). The germline V gene encodes CDR1 LNHDA and CDR2 SQIVND (reference sequence). The CDR3 is 13 residues long. The V end lost 5 bases, the J end lost 5 bases, and 13 bases lay between the germline ends. The CDR3 bases are TGTGCCAGTAGTCCCCGGAGGATCGACGAGCAGTACTTC. Its translation is CASSPRRIDEQYF.

The chain combines TRBV6-6 with TRBJ2-7; D may be TRBD2 (7 bases). V lost 5 bases and J lost 0, with 26 bases in between. The CDR3 runs to 19 residues. Germline V gives CDR1 MNHNY, CDR2 SVGAGI (reference sequence). Written as DNA, the CDR3 is TGTGCCAGCAGTCGCCGGCGACCGTCGGGGGGACAAAGCTCCTACGAGCAGTACTTC. It codes for CASSRRRPSGGQSSYEQYF.

The rearrangement joins TRBV6-5 to TRBJ2-5; 9 nucleotides align to TRBD1. The germline V gene encodes CDR1 MNHEY and CDR2 SVGAGI. Trimming cost V 5 bases and J 4 bases; bases outside gene matches: 8. CDR3 length: 15 residues. This chain's CDR3 is CASSRTGVLRETQYF. The CDR3 region has the DNA TGTGCCAGCAGTCGGACAGGGGTTTTGAGAGAGACCCAGTACTTC.

V usage is TRBV19 and J usage is TRBJ1-2; D may be TRBD1 (5 bases). Trimming cost V 6 bases and J 4 bases, with 18 bases left between them. CDR1 and CDR2 from the germline V gene are LNHDA and SQIVND (reference sequence). The CDR3 sequence is 15 residues long. The CDR3 nucleotides are TGTGCCAGTAGGGTTCAGGGCGGCATCCCCTATGGCTACACCTTC. Amino acids: CASRVQGGIPYGYTF.

J is TRBJ1-6 and V is TRBV7-2; possibly TRBD1 for D (5 bases). V gave up 1 base and J gave up 7 bases, with 14 bases separating them. Germline V gene data show CDR1 as SGHTA and CDR2 as FQGNSA. The CDR3 loop spans 16 amino acids. The CDR3 loop reads CASSLVGARGNSPLHF. Here the CDR3 DNA reads TGTGCCAGCAGCTTAGTAGGGGCTAGGGGAAATTCACCCCTCCACTTT.

The V and J genes are TRBV19 and TRBJ2-1, with D possibly being TRBD2 (6 bases). Germline CDR1 and CDR2: LNHDA and SQIVND (reference sequence). This CDR3 is built from 15 residues. V was shortened by 6 bases and J by 2 bases, with 14 bases between the two germline ends. CDR3 nucleotide sequence: TGTGCCAGTAGCCGAGGGGACTTCACCTACAATGAGCAGTTCTTC. Protein product: CASSRGDFTYNEQFF.

V gene TRBV4-2 combines with J gene TRBJ2-7; 8 positions match TRBD1. Germline CDR1 reads LGHNA; CDR2 reads YNFKEQ. CDR3 length: 16 residues. V lost 4 bases to trimming and J lost 3 bases; unmatched junction nucleotides: 11. CDR3 protein: CASSPGTGHLGYEQYF. The CDR3, as DNA: TGTGCCAGCAGCCCCGGGACAGGACACCTAGGCTACGAGCAGTACTTC.

This chain links TRBV5-4 with TRBJ1-3; 8 bases match TRBD1. The CDR3 covers 15 residues. Trimming removed 4 bases from V and 4 bases from J; junction bases left unmatched: 7. The germline V gene encodes CDR1 SGHNT and CDR2 YYREEE (reference sequence). CDR3: CASSIRQGQGNTIYF. DNA of the CDR3: TGTGCCAGCAGCATACGACAGGGGCAAGGAAACACCATATATTTT.

This chain links TRBV10-2 with TRBJ2-2; the D gene is possibly TRBD2 (6 bases). The CDR3 runs to 17 residues. Germline V gene data show CDR1 as WSHSY and CDR2 as SAAADI. Trimming left V 5 bases short and J 2 bases short, with 18 bases between. The CDR3 region is CASSKAPDYANTGELFF. The CDR3 nucleotides are TGCGCCAGCAGTAAAGCTCCGGACTACGCTAACACCGGGGAGCTGTTTTTT.

The gene calls are TRBV28 and TRBJ1-4; 7 bases map to TRBD1. Germline CDR1 is MDHEN and CDR2 is SYDVKM. V shed 4 bases and J 7 bases; nucleotides not matched to a gene: 12. This CDR3 is built from 16 residues. CDR3 loop: CASSSPGTDVVEKLFF. The CDR3 DNA sequence: TGTGCCAGCAGTTCACCCGGGACAGATGTCGTTGAAAAACTGTTTTTT.